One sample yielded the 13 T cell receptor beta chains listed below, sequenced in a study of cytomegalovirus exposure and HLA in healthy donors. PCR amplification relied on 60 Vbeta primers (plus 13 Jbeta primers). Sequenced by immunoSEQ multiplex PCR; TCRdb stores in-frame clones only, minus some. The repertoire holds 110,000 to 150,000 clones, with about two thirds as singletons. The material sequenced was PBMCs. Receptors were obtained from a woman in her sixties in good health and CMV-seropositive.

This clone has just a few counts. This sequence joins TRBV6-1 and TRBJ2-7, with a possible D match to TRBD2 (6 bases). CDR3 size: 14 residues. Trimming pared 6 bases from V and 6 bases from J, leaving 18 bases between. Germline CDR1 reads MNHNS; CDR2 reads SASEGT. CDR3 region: CASSFGTKGGEQYF. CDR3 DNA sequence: TGTGCCAGCAGCTTCGGCACAAAGGGAGGCGAGCAGTACTTC.

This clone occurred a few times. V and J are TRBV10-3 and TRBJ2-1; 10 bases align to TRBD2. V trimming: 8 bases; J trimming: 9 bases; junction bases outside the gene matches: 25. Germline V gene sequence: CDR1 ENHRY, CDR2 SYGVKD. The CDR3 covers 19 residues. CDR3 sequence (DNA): TGTGCCATCGGGGGGGGAGGACTAGCGGTCGGAGGGACATCGGGTGAGCAGTTCTTC. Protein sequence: CAIGGGGLAVGGTSGEQFF.

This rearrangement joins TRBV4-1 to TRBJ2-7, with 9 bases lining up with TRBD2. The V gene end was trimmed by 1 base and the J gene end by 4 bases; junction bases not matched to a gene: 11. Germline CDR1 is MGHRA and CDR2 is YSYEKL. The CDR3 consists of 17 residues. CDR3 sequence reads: CASSQGLADPSQYEQYF. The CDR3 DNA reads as TGCGCCAGCAGCCAAGGACTAGCGGATCCCTCCCAATACGAGCAGTACTTC.

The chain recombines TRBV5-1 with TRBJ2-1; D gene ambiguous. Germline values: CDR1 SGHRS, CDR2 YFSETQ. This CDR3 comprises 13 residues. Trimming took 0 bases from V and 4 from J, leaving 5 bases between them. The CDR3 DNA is TGCGCCAGCAGCTTGGACCAGTACAATGAGCAGTTCTTC. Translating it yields CASSLDQYNEQFF.

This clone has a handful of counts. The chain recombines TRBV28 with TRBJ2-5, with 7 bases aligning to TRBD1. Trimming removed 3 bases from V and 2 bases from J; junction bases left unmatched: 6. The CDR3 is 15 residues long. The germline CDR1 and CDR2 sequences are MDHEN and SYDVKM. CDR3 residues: CASSFGTAKQETQYF. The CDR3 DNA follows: TGTGCCAGCAGTTTCGGGACAGCAAAACAAGAGACCCAGTACTTC.

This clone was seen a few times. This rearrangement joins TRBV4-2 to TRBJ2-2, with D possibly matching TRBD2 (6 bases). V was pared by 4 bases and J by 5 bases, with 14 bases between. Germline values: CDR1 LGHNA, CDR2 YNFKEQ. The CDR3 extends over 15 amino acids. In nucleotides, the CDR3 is TGTGCCAGCAGCCCCCCCGGGACTTCAACCGGGGAGCTGTTTTTT. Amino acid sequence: CASSPPGTSTGELFF.

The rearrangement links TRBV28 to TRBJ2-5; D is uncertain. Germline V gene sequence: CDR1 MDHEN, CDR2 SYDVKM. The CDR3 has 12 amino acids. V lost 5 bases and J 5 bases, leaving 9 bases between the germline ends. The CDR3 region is CASSTPRETQYF. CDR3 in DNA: TGTGCCAGCAGTACCCCTCGGGAGACCCAGTACTTC.

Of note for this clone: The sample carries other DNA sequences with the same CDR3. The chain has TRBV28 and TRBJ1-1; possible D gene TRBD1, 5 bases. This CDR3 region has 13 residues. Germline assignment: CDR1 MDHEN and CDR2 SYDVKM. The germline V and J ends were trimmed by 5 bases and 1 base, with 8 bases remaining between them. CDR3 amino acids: CASSLGQNTEAFF. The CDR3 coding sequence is TGTGCCAGCAGTCTTGGACAGAACACTGAAGCTTTCTTT.

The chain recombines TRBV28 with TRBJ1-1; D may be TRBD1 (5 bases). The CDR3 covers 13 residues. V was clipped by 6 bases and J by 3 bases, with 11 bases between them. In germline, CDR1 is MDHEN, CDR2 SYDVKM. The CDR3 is CASRDTGYTEAFF. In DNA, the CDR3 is TGTGCCAGCAGAGATACAGGTTACACTGAAGCTTTCTTT.

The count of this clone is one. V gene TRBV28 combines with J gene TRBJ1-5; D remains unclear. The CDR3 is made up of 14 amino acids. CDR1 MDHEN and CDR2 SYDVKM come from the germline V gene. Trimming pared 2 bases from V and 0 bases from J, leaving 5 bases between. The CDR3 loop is CASSLRSSNQPQHF. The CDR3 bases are TGTGCCAGCAGTTTACGGAGTAGCAATCAGCCCCAGCATTTT.

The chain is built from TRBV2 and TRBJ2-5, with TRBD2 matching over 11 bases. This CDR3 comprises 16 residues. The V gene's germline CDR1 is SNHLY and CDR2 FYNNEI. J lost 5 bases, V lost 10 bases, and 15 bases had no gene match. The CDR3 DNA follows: TGTGCCATCAAACGGACTAGCGGGCCAATTGTGGAGACCCAGTACTTC. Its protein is CAIKRTSGPIVETQYF.

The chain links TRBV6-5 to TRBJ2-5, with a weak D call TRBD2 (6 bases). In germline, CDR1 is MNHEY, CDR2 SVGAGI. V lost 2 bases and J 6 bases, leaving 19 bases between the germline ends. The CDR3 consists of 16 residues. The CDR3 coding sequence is TGTGCCAGCAGTTACAGGGACCAACAAGGGAGGCAGACCCAGTACTTC. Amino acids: CASSYRDQQGRQTQYF.

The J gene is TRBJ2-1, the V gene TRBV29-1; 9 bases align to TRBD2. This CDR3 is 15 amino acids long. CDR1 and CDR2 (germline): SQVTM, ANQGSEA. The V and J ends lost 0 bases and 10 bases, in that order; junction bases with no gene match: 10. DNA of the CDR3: TGCAGCGTTGAAGATCGGGTGGCCGGACTAGCGGAGCAGTTCTTC. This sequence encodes CSVEDRVAGLAEQFF.